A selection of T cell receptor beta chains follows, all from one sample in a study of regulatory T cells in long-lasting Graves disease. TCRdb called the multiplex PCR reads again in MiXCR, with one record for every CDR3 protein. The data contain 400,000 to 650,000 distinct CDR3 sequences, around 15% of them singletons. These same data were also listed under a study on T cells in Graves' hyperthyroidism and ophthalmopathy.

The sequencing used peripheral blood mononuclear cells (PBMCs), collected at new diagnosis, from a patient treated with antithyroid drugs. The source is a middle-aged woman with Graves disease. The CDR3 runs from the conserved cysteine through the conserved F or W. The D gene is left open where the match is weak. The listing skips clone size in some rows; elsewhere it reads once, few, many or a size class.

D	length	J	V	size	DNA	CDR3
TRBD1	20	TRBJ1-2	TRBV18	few	TGTGCCAGCTCACCCCCGACCCCGGGACAGGTTCCCCGGATAGGAGATGGCTACACCTTC	CASSPPTPGQVPRIGDGYTF
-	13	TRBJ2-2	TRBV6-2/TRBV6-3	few	TGTGCCACCGGCCCAGGTCTCCCGAGGGAGCTGTTTTTT	CATGPGLPRELFF
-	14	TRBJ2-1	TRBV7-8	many	TGTGCCAGCAGCTTAGAGGCAGGGATCAGTGAGCAGTTCTTC	CASSLEAGISEQFF
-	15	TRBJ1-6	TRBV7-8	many	TGTGCCAGCAGCCCCGCCTCGGACAGCCGGGGGCCCCTCCACTTT	CASSPASDSRGPLHF
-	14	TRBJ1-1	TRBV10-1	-	TGCGCCAGCAGTGAGTCGAGGGCGAACACTGAAGCTTTCTTT	CASSESRANTEAFF
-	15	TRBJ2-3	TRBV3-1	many	TGTGCCAGCAGCCAAGTTATAGGGGGGGCGGGTACGCAGTATTTT	CASSQVIGGAGTQYF
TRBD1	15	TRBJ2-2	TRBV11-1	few	TGTGCCAGCAGCTTACAGGGGGAATTCACCGGGGAGCTGTTTTTT	CASSLQGEFTGELFF
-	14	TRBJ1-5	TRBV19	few	TGTGCCAGTATCCAGGACGGTGGGAGTTGGCCCCAGCATTTT	CASIQDGGSWPQHF
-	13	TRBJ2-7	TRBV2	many	TGTGCCAGCAGCTTGGACGGAGCCTACGAGCAGTACTTC	CASSLDGAYEQYF
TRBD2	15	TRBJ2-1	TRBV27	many	TGTGCCAGCAGTCGACCGGGTTTGGGGGGGGGTGAGCAGTTCTTC	CASSRPGLGGGEQFF
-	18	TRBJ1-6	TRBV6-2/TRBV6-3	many	TGTGCCAGCAGGAGGGTGGGAGGGGTCGGCTCCTATAATTCACCCCTCCACTTT	CASRRVGGVGSYNSPLHF